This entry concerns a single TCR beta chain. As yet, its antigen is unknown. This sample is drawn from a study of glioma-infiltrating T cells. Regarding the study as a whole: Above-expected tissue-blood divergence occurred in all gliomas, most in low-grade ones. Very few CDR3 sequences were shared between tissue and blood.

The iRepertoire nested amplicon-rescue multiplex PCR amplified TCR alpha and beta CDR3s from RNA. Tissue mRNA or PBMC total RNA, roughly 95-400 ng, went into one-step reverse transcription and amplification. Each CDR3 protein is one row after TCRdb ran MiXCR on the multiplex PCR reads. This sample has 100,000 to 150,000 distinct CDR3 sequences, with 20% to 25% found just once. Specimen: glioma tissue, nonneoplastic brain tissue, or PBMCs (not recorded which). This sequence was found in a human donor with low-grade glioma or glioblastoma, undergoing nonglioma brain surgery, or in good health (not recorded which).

CDR3 residues: CASSEDRHSNQPQHF. In DNA, the CDR3 is TGTGCCAGCAGTGAGGACAGACATAGCAATCAGCCCCAGCATTTT. The chain couples TRBV2 to TRBJ1-5, with a weak D call TRBD1 (6 bases). The ends were cut back, 3 bases at V and 0 bases at J, with 9 bases in the middle. The germline CDR1 and CDR2 sequences are SNHLY and FYNNEI. CDR3 length: 15 amino acids.